This T cell receptor beta chain comes out of a study of shared clonotypes between healthy human individuals. Study-level results: Clonotypes shared by all four donors outscored non-shared clonotypes in generation probability.

V lost 5 bases, J lost 0 bases, and 10 bases lay in between. Germline-derived CDR1 and CDR2 are MNHEY and SVGAGI. This CDR3 is 14 amino acids long. The table came from immunoSEQ multiplex PCR; TCRdb's copy has only in-frame clones and leaves some out. The profile covers roughly 2.5 million clones, with around nine tenths appearing a single time and about 0.13% taken by the ten largest. On this clone: The antigen is undetermined.

Every one of the donors was a Caucasian adult that lived in Nashville, Tennessee. This clonotype was sampled from a young man in good health. The chain uses TRBV6-5 and TRBJ1-1; D is uncertain. The sample comprised naive CD4+ T cells sorted from blood. This sample's subset: CD45RA+ positively selected. CDR3: CASSPRTLNTEAFF. In DNA form, the CDR3 reads TGTGCCAGCAGTCCCAGGACCTTGAACACTGAAGCTTTCTTT.